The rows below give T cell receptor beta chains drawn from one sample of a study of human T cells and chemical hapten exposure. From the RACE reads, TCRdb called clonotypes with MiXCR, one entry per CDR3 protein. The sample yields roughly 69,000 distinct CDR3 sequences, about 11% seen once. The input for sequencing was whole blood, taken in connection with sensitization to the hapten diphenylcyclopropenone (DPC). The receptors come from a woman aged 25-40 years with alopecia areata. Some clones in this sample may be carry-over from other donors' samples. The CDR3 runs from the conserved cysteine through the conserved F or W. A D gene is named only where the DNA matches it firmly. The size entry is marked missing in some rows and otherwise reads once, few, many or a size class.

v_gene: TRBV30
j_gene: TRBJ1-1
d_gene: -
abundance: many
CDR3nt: TGTGCCTGGACCGATAAGAACACTGAAGCTTTCTTT
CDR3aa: CAWTDKNTEAFF

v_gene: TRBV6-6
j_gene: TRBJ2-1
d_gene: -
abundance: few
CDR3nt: TGTGCCAGCAGTCCAACTATAATGGTCAGGCAGTTCTTC
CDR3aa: CASSPTIMVRQFF

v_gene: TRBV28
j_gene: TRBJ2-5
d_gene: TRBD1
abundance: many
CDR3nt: TGTGCCAGCAGGCTGCCCACAGGGGAAGAGACCCAGTACTTC
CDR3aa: CASRLPTGEETQYF

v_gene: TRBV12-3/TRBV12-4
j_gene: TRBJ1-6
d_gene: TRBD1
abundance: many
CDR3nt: TGTGCCAGCAGGGCCACAGGGGGCCGGCATTCACCCCTCCACTTT
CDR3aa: CASRATGGRHSPLHF

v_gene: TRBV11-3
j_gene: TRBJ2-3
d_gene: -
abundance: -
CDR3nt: TGTGCCAGCAGCTGGGAAGAGGCAGATACGCAGTATTTT
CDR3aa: CASSWEEADTQYF

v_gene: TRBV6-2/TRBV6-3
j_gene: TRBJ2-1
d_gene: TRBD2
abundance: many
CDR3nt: TGTGCCAGCAGTTACACACGGGGGGAATACAATGAGCAGTTCTTC
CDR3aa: CASSYTRGEYNEQFF

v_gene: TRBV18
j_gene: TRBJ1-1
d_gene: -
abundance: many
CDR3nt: TGTGCCAGCTCAACCATCGGGGCAACTATGAACACTGAAGCTTTCTTT
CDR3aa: CASSTIGATMNTEAFF

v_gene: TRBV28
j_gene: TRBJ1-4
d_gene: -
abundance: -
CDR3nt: TGTGCCTGTCAACCTACAGCGCTTAATGAAAAACTGTTTTTT
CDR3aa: CACQPTALNEKLFF

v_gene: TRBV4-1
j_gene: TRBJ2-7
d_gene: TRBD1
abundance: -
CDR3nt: TGCGCCAGCAGCCCCACACGGGACAGGGCAGAGCAGTACTTC
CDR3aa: CASSPTRDRAEQYF

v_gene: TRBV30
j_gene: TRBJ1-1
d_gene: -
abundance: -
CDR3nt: TGTGCCTGGAGTGTCCTCGCTGACGCTTTCTTT
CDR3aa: CAWSVLADAFF

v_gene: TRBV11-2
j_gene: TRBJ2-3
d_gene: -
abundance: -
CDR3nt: TGTGCCAGCAGCTCGAAACAGATATTCACAGATACGCAGTATTTT
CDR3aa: CASSSKQIFTDTQYF

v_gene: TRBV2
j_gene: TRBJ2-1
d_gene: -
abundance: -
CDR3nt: TGTGCCAGCAGTGGGCGCAGGACGGGCAATGAGCAGTTCTTC
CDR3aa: CASSGRRTGNEQFF

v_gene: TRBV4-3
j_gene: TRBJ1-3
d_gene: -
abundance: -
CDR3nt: TGCGCCAGCAGCCAAGATTGGAGGGTTGCTGGAAACACCATATATTTT
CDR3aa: CASSQDWRVAGNTIYF

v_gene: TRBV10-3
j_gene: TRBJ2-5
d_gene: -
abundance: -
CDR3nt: TGTGCCATCAGTGGTTCTAGCCACCAAGAGACCCAGTACTTC
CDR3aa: CAISGSSHQETQYF

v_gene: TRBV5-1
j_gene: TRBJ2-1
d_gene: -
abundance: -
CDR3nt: TGCGCCGGCAGCTTGGGGCAGGGGAATGAGCAGTTCTTC
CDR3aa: CAGSLGQGNEQFF

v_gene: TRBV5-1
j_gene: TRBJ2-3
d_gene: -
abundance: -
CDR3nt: TGCGCCAGCAGCTTCCAGGGCACAGATACGCAGTATTTT
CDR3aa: CASSFQGTDTQYF